Listed here are 15 T cell receptor beta chains from one sample, sequenced in a study of blood T cell repertoires in COVID-19. TCRdb's table, derived via immunoSEQ multiplex PCR, lists solely in-frame clones and lacks some. The data show roughly 330,000 clones, with roughly 85% seen just once and about 6% held by the top ten. Sample: PBMCs or T cells enriched from blood (not recorded which). These receptors originate from a woman aged 30 to 39 who had recovered from COVID-19.

This chain uses TRBV5-1 with TRBJ2-7, with 11 bases aligning to TRBD1. V trimming: 0 bases; J trimming: 4 bases; junction bases outside the gene matches: 6. CDR3 length: 16 residues. Per the germline V gene, CDR1 is SGHRS and CDR2 is YFSETQ. CDR3 loop: CASSLARTGGAYEQYF. CDR3 bases: TGCGCCAGCAGCTTGGCTAGGACAGGGGGCGCGTACGAGCAGTACTTC.

This clone appeared a single time. The chain combines TRBV30 with TRBJ1-5; 11 positions match TRBD1. CDR1 is GTSNPN, CDR2 SVGIG, per germline (reference sequence). Trimming cost V 5 bases and J 4 bases; bases outside gene matches: 1. The CDR3 runs to 13 residues. This CDR3 reads CAWGDRGNQPQHF. The DNA of the CDR3 is TGTGCCTGGGGGGACAGGGGGAATCAGCCCCAGCATTTT.

The sample holds many counts of this clone. Other DNA sequences within the sample encode an identical CDR3. The CDR3 loop is CASSLQGGYGYTF. The CDR3 DNA sequence: TGTGCCAGTAGTTTGCAGGGCGGATATGGCTACACCTTC. This sequence joins TRBV19 and TRBJ1-2; possible D gene TRBD1, 5 bases. Germline lookup yields CDR1 LNHDA and CDR2 SQIVND (reference sequence). V lost 5 bases and J 5 bases, leaving 12 bases between the germline ends. This CDR3 is built from 13 residues. Full variable domain (missing parts from reference TRBV19 and TRBJ1-2): DGGITQSPKYLFRKEGQNVTLSCEQNLNHDAMYWYRQDPGQGLRLIYYSQIVNDFQKGDIAEGYSVSREKKESFPLTVTSAQKNPTAFYLCASSLQGGYGYTFGSGTRLTVV.

CDR3 sequence (DNA): TGTGCCAGCAGCTTAGGGCAGGGGGCCCACGAGCAGTACTTC. This translates into CASSLGQGAHEQYF. This chain uses TRBV7-9 with TRBJ2-7, with 8 bases that match TRBD1. This CDR3 region has 14 residues. With 1 base clipped from V and 5 bases from J, the junction kept 4 bases outside the gene matches. Per the germline V gene, CDR1 is SEHNR and CDR2 is FQNEAQ (reference sequence).

This clone was observed a single time. V gene TRBV6-4 combines with J gene TRBJ1-2; tentatively, D is TRBD1 (5 bases). Germline V gene lookup returns CDR1 MRHNA and CDR2 SNTAGT. CDR3 length equals 15 residues. V was pared by 6 bases and J by 4 bases, with 18 bases between. The CDR3 DNA reads TGTGCCAGCAGCCGACTCGGGGGGAGCAGCTATGGCTACACCTTC. As protein: CASSRLGGSSYGYTF.

The rearrangement links TRBV2 to TRBJ1-4; D gene unclear. The V gene's germline CDR1 is SNHLY and CDR2 FYNNEI. The V gene lost 6 bases and the J gene lost 8 bases, with 28 bases spanning the gap. The CDR3 length is 18 residues. The CDR3 DNA reads TGTGCCAGCAGGGACTACGTAGGGTTCGTCAGTTCGGACGAAAAACTGTTTTTT. This gives the protein CASRDYVGFVSSDEKLFF.

Only one count was recorded for this clone. The rearrangement uses TRBV2 and TRBJ2-2; D is unresolved. The germline V and J ends were trimmed by 7 bases and 0 bases, with 9 bases remaining between them. The germline V gene has CDR1 SNHLY and CDR2 FYNNEI. The CDR3 is 14 residues long. CDR3 in DNA: TGTGCCAGCACCTCCCTTCCGAACACCGGGGAGCTGTTTTTT. The encoded protein is CASTSLPNTGELFF.

J is TRBJ2-1 and V is TRBV5-1; TRBD1 agrees at 9 bases. With 7 bases clipped from V and 5 bases from J, the junction kept 10 bases outside the gene matches. This CDR3 comprises 15 residues. The germline gives CDR1 SGHRS, CDR2 YFSETQ. Written as DNA, the CDR3 is TGCGCCAGCCGTTATACAGGGGGCGCCCACAATGAGCAGTTCTTC. Its translation is CASRYTGGAHNEQFF. The complete variable domain, with remaining parts taken from reference TRBV5-1 and TRBJ2-1, reads KAGVTQTPRYLIKTRGQQVTLSCSPISGHRSVSWYQQTPGQGLQFLFEYFSETQRNKGNFPGRFSGRQFSNSRSEMNVSTLELGDSALYLCASRYTGGAHNEQFFGPGTRLTVL.

V usage is TRBV9 and J usage is TRBJ2-2, with D perhaps TRBD2 (6 bases). The CDR3 sequence is 17 residues long. Trimming pared 4 bases from V and 4 bases from J, leaving 20 bases between. CDR1 is SGDLS and CDR2 is YYNGEE in the germline V gene. The CDR3 DNA reads as TGTGCCAGCAGCAGAGGGGAACTAGCATCCCGCACCGGGGAGCTGTTTTTT. This codes for CASSRGELASRTGELFF.

The chain recombines TRBV3-1 (or the pseudogene TRBV3-2) with TRBJ2-7; 11 bases align to TRBD2. Germline loops: CDR1 LGHDT, CDR2 YNNKEL (reference sequence). The junction had 0 bases not matched to a gene; V was cut back by 2 bases and J by 0 bases. CDR3 length: 15 residues. The CDR3 DNA sequence: TGTGCCAGCAGCCAACTAGCGGGGGGCTCCTACGAGCAGTACTTC. Protein product: CASSQLAGGSYEQYF.

The CDR3 reads CASSPTSGGLNTGELFF. CDR3 DNA sequence: TGTGCCAGCAGCCCTACTAGCGGGGGGCTGAACACCGGGGAGCTGTTTTTT. The chain recombines TRBV6-2 or TRBV6-3 with TRBJ2-2; 12 positions match TRBD2. In germline, CDR1 is MNHEY, CDR2 SVGEGT. The CDR3 covers 17 residues. V lost 6 bases, J lost 1 base, and 6 bases stayed unmatched.

This chain joins TRBV10-3 and TRBJ2-2; 8 positions agree with TRBD2. After removal of 4 bases from V and 2 bases from J, the junction contained 18 bases not matched to a gene. Germline V gene lookup returns CDR1 ENHRY and CDR2 SYGVKD. CDR3 length equals 20 residues. As DNA, the CDR3 is TGTGCCATCAGTGCGCATAAAAACCTCGTACTAGCGGTTAACACCGGGGAGCTGTTTTTT. The encoded protein is CAISAHKNLVLAVNTGELFF.

The chain is built from TRBV5-1 and TRBJ1-3; 10 bases line up with TRBD1. The junction had 7 bases not matched to a gene; V was cut back by 4 bases and J by 3 bases. The germline V gene encodes CDR1 SGHRS and CDR2 YFSETQ. The CDR3 consists of 16 residues. The CDR3 sequence is CASSHGGTGVGNTIYF. In DNA, the CDR3 is TGCGCCAGCAGCCATGGTGGGACAGGGGTTGGAAACACCATATATTTT.

The gene calls are TRBV12-5 and TRBJ1-5; no firm D call. This CDR3 spans 15 amino acids. Germline V gives CDR1 LGHNT, CDR2 FRNRAP. The V and J ends lost 3 bases and 7 bases respectively, with 16 bases between them. CDR3 residues: CASGFIGGGGQPQHF. The CDR3 DNA reads as TGTGCTAGTGGTTTCATTGGAGGTGGAGGGCAGCCCCAGCATTTT.

V and J are TRBV14 and TRBJ1-6; D not certain. CDR1 and CDR2 from the germline V gene are SGHDN and FVKESK. The CDR3 is made up of 14 amino acids. Trimming removed 1 base from V and 7 bases from J, with 8 bases in between. DNA for the CDR3: TGTGCCAGCAGCCAAGCCCAGTCCAATTCACCCCTCCACTTT. Protein: CASSQAQSNSPLHF.